This TCR beta chain was captured in a study of cytomegalovirus exposure and HLA in healthy donors (TCRdb year 2017). General notes on the study: An earlier analysis of a few hundred of the donors reported 250 to 350 Gb of sequence data and 95 million to 120 million unique TCR beta sequences obtained from roughly 170 million T cells. In a later genetic analysis, genome-wide SNP genotypes for about three fifths of the 666 donors were used, and that subset was treated as a discovery cohort. To decide whether each TCR beta V gene segment behaved as functional or pseudogenic, an earlier analysis of fewer than 750 of the donors relied on high-throughput TCR beta sequencing. Among the roughly 400 genotyped donors, around 81% belonged to the genetic ancestry cluster associated with self-reported Caucasian donors. Rather than drawing on any new phenotypic data, the later analysis identified candidate immune exposures from TCR beta sequences and the way those sequences occurred across donors. Every repertoire in the discovery cohort had been generated on one and the same sequencing platform. Several DR-DQ haplotypes were handled as single units for association and clustering because linkage in the cohort was strong. Donor age, sex, ethnicity and CMV serostatus were collected together with the repertoire data. The study was designed to test whether signatures of past pathogen exposure could be identified by cataloging public T cell receptors. Typing coverage varied by locus: roughly 629-640 donors for A, B, C, DRB1 and DQB1; approximately 520 for DQA1; approximately 610 for DPA1; roughly 450 for DPB1. On average, 235,054 unique TCR beta nucleotide sequences were sequenced per donor among some 430 genotyped donors of the cohort, with approximately 18% of those sequences being non-productive. HLA typing covered class I and class II loci at four-digit resolution. Using immunosequencing, the study profiled T cell repertoires from 640 or so subjects and related those repertoires to cytomegalovirus serostatus. Around 330 gigabases of sequencing data and about 92 million unique TCR sequences made up an early release that covered 500 to 650 HLA-typed donors. In addition to the first cohort of several hundred subjects, a separate validation cohort of approximately 120 different subjects was used. The study combined high-throughput TCR immunosequencing, statistical association of individual TCRs with disease status, and machine learning to predict cytomegalovirus infection status. In a later analysis, previously published TCR beta repertoires from some 640 donors were re-analyzed and high-resolution HLA genotyping was added so that TCR occurrence patterns could be studied. Study-wide findings and limitations: The presence/absence analyses assumed that sequencing depth was roughly uniform across donors, and that assumption may not be true. When HLA alleles, especially DR and DQ, strongly co-occurred, TCR associations were difficult to assign to individual alleles. Three of the identified cytomegalovirus-associated TCR beta chains were confirmed in vitro to be specific for cytomegalovirus antigens. A later analysis found that TCR association rates varied across HLA loci, with DRB1 alleles showing the most associated TCRs and HLA-C alleles the fewest. Because HLA typing was missing for some donors at each locus, association tests included only the typed subset. Specific HLA alleles were associated with around 18,000 TCR beta sequences at a false discovery rate of 0.05 in a later analysis. Because counts were too low, seventeen rarely observed V segments, including chromosome 9 orphons, were excluded from the earlier analysis of 500 to 700 of the donors. A cluster of highly shared sequence variants was judged likely to be a technical artifact of the sequencing pipeline. The study listed approximately 160 TCR beta chains as associated with cytomegalovirus. Linkage disequilibrium might explain the correlated functional status among segregating V segments, but an unknown experimental factor could not be ruled out. It was suggested by the authors that the approach could potentially be generalized to other disease states and immunological phenotypes. An association between a missense DCLRE1C variant and V-gene and J-gene trimming of TCR beta chains was found in a later genetic analysis and replicated in an independent cohort. The only immune exposure information available for the cohort was CMV serostatus. This cohort had only TCR beta chains sequenced, and the lack of alpha or paired-chain data limited which features could be detected. In a later analysis, HLA-associated TCR beta chains were found to be more clonally expanded and to have lower generation probabilities than equally common non-associated chains. The 87-base-pair reads could not distinguish some IMGT-functional V segments, including TRBV6-2 and TRBV6-3, so those segments were excluded. While some public TCRs were present in many individuals, most TCR sequences turned up only very rarely across donors. A later analysis found that most CMV-associated TCR beta chains appeared HLA-restricted, with HLA associations seemingly driven largely by CMV exposure. A further reported finding was that TCR beta sequences accurately predicted the HLA-A and HLA-B alleles for most subjects in the first cohort. In an earlier analysis of about 600 of the donors, most TCR beta V segments appeared in productive rearrangements about 87% or about 30% of the time, broadly matching IMGT annotations. A later analysis reported that several top co-occurrence clusters appeared linked to parvovirus B19, influenza, CMV and Epstein-Barr virus. Compared with the approximately 720-donor mean, donors in an Asian-associated ancestry cluster had fewer N-insertions in productive TCRs, according to a later genetic analysis. The classifier was reported to diagnose cytomegalovirus status with high specificity and sensitivity in both the original cohort and the validation cohort.

Library prep was done by the immunoSEQ multiplex PCR assay. A mixture of 60 forward primers for TCR Vbeta segments and 13 reverse primers for TCR Jbeta segments was used in the multiplex PCR. The CDR3 region of rearranged TCR beta genes was amplified from genomic DNA with a multiplex PCR assay. The Illumina HiSeq System was used to sequence the amplified TCR beta libraries as 87-base-pair reads. The original pipeline was this. In a later analysis, 80 million or so unique TCR beta chains were counted across the 666 repertoires, and roughly 10 million of these chains were shared by at least two donors. To remove PCR and sequencing errors, raw reads were error-corrected and collapsed into unique sequences using a nearest-neighbor algorithm that merged closely related sequences. CDR3 sequences were aligned to IMGT reference sequences to assign V, D and J gene segments. For a sequence to be retained, a match of at least six nucleotides was required to both a V gene segment and a J gene segment. Rearrangements were classified as productive when the CDR3 lacked stop codons and remained in frame with V and J, and all other rearrangements were classified as non-productive. Following IMGT convention, CDR3 was defined as the stretch from the second conserved V-encoded cysteine to the conserved J-encoded phenylalanine. Sequences without an unambiguous match to a single V gene segment were excluded from the earlier analysis of about 600 of the donors. In an earlier analysis of roughly 500 of the donors, V segments were called functional above 56.7% productive rearrangements and were called segregating when the between-donor standard deviation exceeded 5%. A statistical classification framework was developed to diagnose cytomegalovirus status using the catalog of TCR beta chain sequences. V and J gene assignment, in a later analysis, came from comparing TCR nucleotide sequences with IMGT/GENE-DB human TR gene sequences. Using the TCRdist pipeline, a later analysis assigned CDR3 sequences along with most-parsimonious VDJ recombination scenarios. In a later analysis, each TCR beta chain was defined by its CDR3 amino acid sequence together with its V-gene family, and reads lacking a unique V-gene family were excluded. To address suspected cross-contamination and a sequencing artifact, a later analysis removed over 500 highly shared, low-generation-probability nucleotide sequences. In a later analysis, a clonal expansion index was calculated for each public chain from normalized within-repertoire ranks of inferred template counts. Generation probabilities in a later analysis came from a VDJ recombination model fitted to out-of-frame rearrangements, and those results were checked against IGoR. Hypergeometric tests were used in a later analysis to score TCR-TCR, TCR-HLA and TCR-CMV co-occurrence, with a repertoire-size bias correction applied to the TCR pairs. A later analysis estimated false discovery rates by permuting HLA or CMV assignments 20 times. In a later analysis, co-occurring TCRs were grouped using DBSCAN, and TCRdist sequence similarity was added for clustering within HLA-allele-positive subsets. Co-occurrence clustering excluded repertoires with fewer than 30,000 or more than 120,000 public chains, plus five with anomalous nucleotide sharing. TCRdb re-hosts the immuneACCESS table, in-frame sequences only. Its copies lack some clones; in the studies checked, an unresolved V gene accounts for under half of them, and the cause for the rest is not known. Clone size and V and J calls were adopted from that table, with D and trimming inferred from the DNA. The sample table contains roughly 150,000 clones; only one count was recorded for 75% to 90% of them. 1% of the sample lies in the top ten.

CDR1 is given as SQVTM and CDR2 as ANQGSEA, both from the germline V gene. V loses 6 bases of germline sequence and J loses 5 bases, and the interval between the two ends is 19 bases. Measured from the cysteine to the phenylalanine, the CDR3 is 15 residues long. The read is trimmed to its CDR3 DNA, 45 bases read in frame from base 1. Details on this clone: The clone's antigen remains unknown. Per-base quality was not reported, and no clone a single base away is much larger than it.

The cohort consisted of fewer than 700 healthy bone marrow donors. At the time of sampling, every cohort member was nominally healthy, though immune exposures that went unrecorded were likely present. The donor was CMV seronegative and belonged to the group of 352 seronegative cohort members. Each donor provided a peripheral blood sample, and peripheral blood mononuclear cells were used for TCR beta sequencing. The Qiagen DNeasy Blood Extraction Kit was used to extract genomic DNA from the blood cell samples. The material sequenced was PBMCs. The source is a boy younger than 10 in good health and CMV-seronegative. The V and J genes are TRBV29-1 and TRBJ1-4; TRBD1 is perhaps the D gene, given 5 matching bases. The DNA reads as follows: TGCAGCGTCGGAGGGCCGGGACTGGGAAATGAAAAACTGTTTTTT. This encodes CSVGGPGLGNEKLFF.